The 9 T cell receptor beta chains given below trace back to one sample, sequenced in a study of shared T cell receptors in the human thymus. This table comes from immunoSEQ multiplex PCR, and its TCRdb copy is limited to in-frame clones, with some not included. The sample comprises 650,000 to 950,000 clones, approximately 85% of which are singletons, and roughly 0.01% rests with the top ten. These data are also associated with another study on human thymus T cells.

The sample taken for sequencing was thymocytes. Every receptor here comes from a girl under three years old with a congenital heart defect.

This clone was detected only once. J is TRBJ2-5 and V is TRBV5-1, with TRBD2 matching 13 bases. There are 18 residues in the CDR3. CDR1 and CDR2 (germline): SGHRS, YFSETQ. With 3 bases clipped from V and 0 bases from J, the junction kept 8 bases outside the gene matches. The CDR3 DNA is TGCGCCAGCAGCTACCGACTAGCGGGGGGCCCAAACCAAGAGACCCAGTACTTC. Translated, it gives CASSYRLAGGPNQETQYF.

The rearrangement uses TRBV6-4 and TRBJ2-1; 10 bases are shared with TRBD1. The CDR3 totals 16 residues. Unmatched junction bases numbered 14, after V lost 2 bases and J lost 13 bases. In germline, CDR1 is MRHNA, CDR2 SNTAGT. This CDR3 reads CASSDQPGQGRFSQFF. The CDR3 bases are TGTGCCAGCAGTGACCAACCGGGACAGGGGCGATTTAGTCAGTTCTTC.

As DNA, the CDR3 is TGTGCCAGCACCCCGGTTGGGACAGGGTCCCACAATGAGCAGTTCTTC. It translates to CASTPVGTGSHNEQFF. The chain is built from TRBV5-4 and TRBJ2-1, with TRBD1 identical over 9 bases. CDR3 length: 16 amino acids. The V segment lost 6 bases and the J segment 5 bases; nucleotides outside the gene matches: 12. The germline V gene encodes CDR1 SGHNT and CDR2 YYREEE (reference sequence).

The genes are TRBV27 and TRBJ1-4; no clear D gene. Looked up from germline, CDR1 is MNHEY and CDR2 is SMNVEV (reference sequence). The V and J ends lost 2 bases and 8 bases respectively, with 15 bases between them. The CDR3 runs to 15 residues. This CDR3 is CASSLRGPSNEKLFF. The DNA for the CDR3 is TGTGCCAGCAGTTTACGAGGGCCGTCAAACGAAAAACTGTTTTTT.

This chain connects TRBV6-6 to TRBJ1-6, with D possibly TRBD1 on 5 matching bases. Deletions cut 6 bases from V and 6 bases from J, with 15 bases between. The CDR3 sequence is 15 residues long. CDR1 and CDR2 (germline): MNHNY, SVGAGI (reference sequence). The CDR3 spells CASSSATEPNSPLHF. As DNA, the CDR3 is TGTGCCAGCAGCTCAGCGACAGAACCTAATTCACCCCTCCACTTT.

CDR3 sequence: CASSLDRGFDTEAFF. The CDR3 DNA is TGTGCCAGCAGCTTGGATCGAGGCTTTGACACTGAAGCTTTCTTT. V usage is TRBV5-8 and J usage is TRBJ1-1, with unresolved D. The CDR3 runs to 15 residues. Deletions cut 0 bases from V and 3 bases from J, with 12 bases between. CDR1 and CDR2 from the germline V gene are SGHTS and YDEGEE.

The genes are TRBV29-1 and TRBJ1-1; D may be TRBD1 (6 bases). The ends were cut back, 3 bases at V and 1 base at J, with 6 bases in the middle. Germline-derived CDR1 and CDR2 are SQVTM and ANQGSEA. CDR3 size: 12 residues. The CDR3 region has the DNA TGCAGCGTTGAGACAGGGAACACTGAAGCTTTCTTT. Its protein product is CSVETGNTEAFF.

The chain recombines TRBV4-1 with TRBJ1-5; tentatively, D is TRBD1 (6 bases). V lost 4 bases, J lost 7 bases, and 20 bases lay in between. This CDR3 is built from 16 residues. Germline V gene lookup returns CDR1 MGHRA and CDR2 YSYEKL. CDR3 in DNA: TGCGCCAGCAGCCCGGATAGGTGGACAGAGGAACAGCCCCAGCATTTT. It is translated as CASSPDRWTEEQPQHF.

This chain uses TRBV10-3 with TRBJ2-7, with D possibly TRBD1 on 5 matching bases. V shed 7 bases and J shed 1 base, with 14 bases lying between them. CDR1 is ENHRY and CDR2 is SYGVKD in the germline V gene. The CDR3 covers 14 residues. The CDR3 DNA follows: TGTGCCATCAAAGAGACAGTAGCTTCCTACGAGCAGTACTTC. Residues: CAIKETVASYEQYF.